Below are 7 T cell receptor beta chains sequenced from a single sample in a study of blood T cells in healthy people across ages. Through a sample-barcoded 5' primer and a J-beta primer mix, a second PCR was run for roughly 7 to 12 cycles. One entry per CDR3 protein, called by TCRdb with MiXCR from the 5' RACE reads. The table lists roughly 1.4 million distinct CDR3 sequences, around 59% of them singletons. The sequenced sample consisted of blood. These receptors all come from a man in his late teens or twenties in good health.

V gene TRBV7-9 combines with J gene TRBJ2-3; D ambiguous. The germline V gene has CDR1 SEHNR and CDR2 FQNEAQ (reference sequence). This CDR3 contains 14 residues. V was shortened by 5 bases and J by 2 bases, with 11 bases between the two germline ends. The CDR3 is CASSPPAPTDTQYF. CDR3 bases: TGTGCCAGCAGCCCCCCTGCCCCCACAGATACGCAGTATTTT.

The rearrangement uses TRBV29-1 and TRBJ2-7, with D tentatively TRBD1 (5 bases). Germline V gene lookup returns CDR1 SQVTM and CDR2 ANQGSEA. Trimming stripped 6 bases from V and 3 bases from J, with 12 bases between. The CDR3 loop spans 12 amino acids. The CDR3 is CSVPAQDYEQYF. DNA of the CDR3: TGCAGCGTCCCGGCACAGGACTACGAGCAGTACTTC.

The chain joins TRBV4-1 to TRBJ2-5, with 9 bases lining up with TRBD2. The V segment lost 0 bases and the J segment 4 bases; nucleotides outside the gene matches: 3. The germline CDR1 and CDR2 sequences are MGHRA and YSYEKL. The CDR3 runs to 15 residues. For the CDR3, the DNA is TGCGCCAGCAGCCAAGAAGGCGGGGGGGCAGAGACCCAGTACTTC. It yields the protein CASSQEGGGAETQYF.

This chain uses TRBV4-1 with TRBJ1-5, with D hard to call. Germline V gene data show CDR1 as MGHRA and CDR2 as YSYEKL. The V gene lost 3 bases and the J gene lost 4 bases, with 13 bases spanning the gap. The CDR3 loop spans 15 amino acids. As DNA, the CDR3 is TGCGCCAGCAGCCACCTTCACATCGGGAATCAGCCCCAGCATTTT. Its translation is CASSHLHIGNQPQHF.

This clonotype came up a few times. The chain employs TRBV29-1 and TRBJ2-7; 7 bases fit TRBD1. With 1 base clipped from V and 5 bases from J, the junction kept 5 bases outside the gene matches. The CDR3 totals 13 residues. From germline, CDR1 is SQVTM and CDR2 ANQGSEA. CDR3 sequence (DNA): TGCAGCGTTGAAGTCGACAGGGTCCACGAGCAGTACTTC. Translating it yields CSVEVDRVHEQYF.

The chain carries TRBV9 and TRBJ2-7; 8 nucleotides align to TRBD2. TRBJ2-5 explains the end of the DNA better; the J call may be wrong. The CDR3 contains 15 residues. CDR1 and CDR2 from the germline V gene are SGDLS and YYNGEE. CDR3 residues: CASSVSGGGEETQYF. CDR3 coding DNA: TGTGCCAGCAGCGTCTCGGGGGGGGGAGAAGAGACCCAGTACTTC.

The sample holds a few counts of this clonotype. This chain's CDR3 is CSAPTRSSSYEQYF. The CDR3 region has the DNA TGCAGTGCCCCGACTCGCTCCTCCTCCTACGAGCAGTACTTC. The chain employs TRBV20-1 and TRBJ2-7; D gene unclear. This CDR3 region has 14 residues. V was clipped by 6 bases and J by 0 bases, with 15 bases between them. Germline assignment: CDR1 DFQATT and CDR2 SNEGSKA (reference sequence).